A single sample gave rise to the 19 T cell receptor beta chains below, sequenced in a study of human T cells and chemical hapten exposure. TCRdb recomputed calls from the 5' RACE reads with MiXCR, one row per CDR3 protein. The sample includes around 140,000 distinct CDR3 sequences, around 4% of them seen just once. Blood, whole and unfractionated, served as the source for total RNA extraction. The receptors here all came from a female donor in good health.

This clonotype has ten or more counts. V gene TRBV20-1 combines with J gene TRBJ1-2; D call uncertain. This CDR3 contains 13 residues. Trimming took 3 bases from V and 4 from J, leaving 12 bases between them. Germline V gene lookup returns CDR1 DFQATT and CDR2 SNEGSKA (reference sequence). DNA for the CDR3: TGCAGTGCTAGCTCAGACGGCACCTATGGCTACACCTTC. Translation gives CSASSDGTYGYTF.

This clonotype was found many times. The chain has TRBV6-6 and TRBJ2-3; D is ambiguous. This CDR3 spans 14 amino acids. Trimming pared 0 bases from V and 0 bases from J, leaving 4 bases between. The germline gives CDR1 MNHNY, CDR2 SVGAGI (reference sequence). The CDR3: CASSYSPSTDTQYF. As DNA, the CDR3 is TGTGCCAGCAGTTACTCTCCCAGCACAGATACGCAGTATTTT.

Many counts were recorded for this clonotype. The rearrangement joins TRBV9 to TRBJ2-4; 10 bases match TRBD2. Germline-derived CDR1 and CDR2 are SGDLS and YYNGEE. The CDR3 totals 14 residues. The J segment lost 11 bases and the V segment lost 0 bases, leaving 5 bases of the junction unmatched. CDR3 DNA: TGTGCCAGCAGCGTAGTAGAGCGGGGGGGCTTTCAGTACTTC. The encoded protein is CASSVVERGGFQYF.

This clonotype was picked up many times. This chain links TRBV18 with TRBJ2-3; 14 bases map to TRBD2. The junction had 23 bases not matched to a gene; V was cut back by 4 bases and J by 2 bases. The CDR3 totals 23 residues. Germline values: CDR1 KGHSH, CDR2 LQKENI. This CDR3 reads CASSRPRLAGGGTRLRPTDTQYF. The CDR3 DNA sequence: TGTGCCAGCTCACGGCCGAGACTAGCGGGGGGGGGTACTCGACTCCGCCCCACAGATACGCAGTATTTT.

This clonotype was recorded at least ten times. The rearrangement links TRBV14 to TRBJ1-1; tentatively, D is TRBD1 (6 bases). This CDR3 is 15 amino acids long. The V end was cut by 1 base, the J end by 4 bases, with 13 bases between. The V gene's germline CDR1 is SGHDN and CDR2 FVKESK. For the CDR3, the DNA is TGTGCCAGCAGCCAAGCTCAGGGGCTGGTCACTGAAGCTTTCTTT. Amino acids: CASSQAQGLVTEAFF.

This clonotype was seen many times. The chain uses TRBV4-3 and TRBJ1-1; 9 nucleotides align to TRBD1. The junction had 6 bases not matched to a gene; V was cut back by 0 bases and J by 4 bases. This CDR3 spans 16 amino acids. CDR1 and CDR2 from the germline V gene are LGHNA and YSLEER. The CDR3 sequence is CASSQESGTGSTEAFF. CDR3 sequence (DNA): TGCGCCAGCAGCCAAGAATCCGGGACAGGGAGCACTGAAGCTTTCTTT.

This clonotype was counted between two and nine times. The chain carries TRBV2 and TRBJ1-5; weak D call: TRBD1 (6 bases). CDR1 is SNHLY and CDR2 is FYNNEI in the germline V gene. The V end was cut by 5 bases, the J end by 7 bases, with 15 bases between. This CDR3 has 14 residues. Here the CDR3 reads CASSRQGMVQPQHF. CDR3 DNA sequence: TGTGCCAGCAGTCGGCAGGGGATGGTACAGCCCCAGCATTTT.

This clonotype was detected ten times or more. The chain couples TRBV10-3 to TRBJ2-3, with 9 bases lining up with TRBD2. This CDR3 has 15 amino acids. J was trimmed by 3 bases and V by 11 bases; bases with no gene match: 12. The germline gives CDR1 ENHRY, CDR2 SYGVKD. CDR3 in amino acids: CASGVSGGPTDTQYF. The CDR3 bases are TGTGCCTCCGGTGTTAGCGGGGGCCCTACAGATACGCAGTATTTT.

This clonotype has at least ten counts. The chain employs TRBV7-9 and TRBJ2-3; D might be TRBD2 (7 bases). Trimming removed 5 bases at V and 0 bases at J, with 18 bases between. The CDR3 runs 17 residues. Germline V CDR1 and CDR2: SEHNR, FQNEAQ (reference sequence). The CDR3 protein is CASSPGGPLGSTDTQYF. The CDR3 DNA is TGTGCCAGCAGCCCGGGGGGCCCCCTAGGAAGCACAGATACGCAGTATTTT.

The gene calls are TRBV7-2 and TRBJ1-6, with D uncertain. From germline, CDR1 is SGHTA and CDR2 FQGNSA. This CDR3 has 16 residues. Trimming left V 6 bases short and J 0 bases short, with 12 bases between. The CDR3 reads CASRAGGSSYNSPLHF. In DNA form, the CDR3 reads TGTGCCAGCAGGGCGGGCGGGAGCTCCTATAATTCACCCCTCCACTTT.

This clonotype appeared a few times. A read error may produce the germline difference seen at one junction end. This rearrangement joins TRBV27 to TRBJ1-2; D is possibly TRBD1 (6 bases). The germline gives CDR1 MNHEY, CDR2 SMNVEV (reference sequence). The CDR3 runs to 13 residues. CDR3 region: CASSHDRSYGYTF. The CDR3 DNA is TGTGCTAGCAGTCACGACAGGTCTTATGGCTACACCTTC.

This clonotype was seen many times. The V gene is TRBV7-9, the J gene TRBJ2-3; D uncertain. The CDR3 sequence is 13 residues long. V was trimmed by 3 bases and J by 3 bases, leaving 7 bases between them. The germline CDR1 and CDR2 sequences are SEHNR and FQNEAQ (reference sequence). CDR3 region: CASSFGPTDTQYF. The CDR3 DNA is TGTGCCAGCAGCTTTGGGCCAACAGATACGCAGTATTTT.

The chain employs TRBV6-6 and TRBJ1-5, with no clear D. The CDR3 spans 16 residues. Germline V gene sequence: CDR1 MNHNY, CDR2 SVGAGI (reference sequence). The germline V and J ends were trimmed by 5 bases and 4 bases, with 18 bases remaining between them. The CDR3 DNA is TGTGCCAGCAGTCCCCTCGTTGGAGGGTCAAATCAGCCCCAGCATTTT. Its protein product is CASSPLVGGSNQPQHF.

In this sample, this clonotype turned up many times. The chain has TRBV12-3 or TRBV12-4 and TRBJ2-1; a possible D gene is TRBD2 (6 bases). Trimming left V 5 bases short and J 4 bases short, with 21 bases between. The CDR3 spans 17 residues. This CDR3 reads CASSPPGAGISYNEQFF. The CDR3 region has the DNA TGTGCCAGCAGTCCGCCCGGGGCGGGAATCTCTTACAATGAGCAGTTCTTC.

Notes on this clonotype: A read error may explain this, as a much larger clone is one base away. The chain uses TRBV7-3 and TRBJ1-1; D ambiguous. The CDR3 is made up of 14 amino acids. V lost 1 base to trimming and J lost 1 base, with 7 bases between them. Germline-derived CDR1 and CDR2 are SGHTA and FQGTGA. The CDR3 region has the DNA TGTGCCAGCAGCTTAAATCCTTGGAACACTGAAGCTTTCTTT. Translated, it gives CASSLNPWNTEAFF.

This clonotype has just a few counts. This rearrangement joins TRBV4-3 to TRBJ2-1, with a possible D match to TRBD2 (7 bases). V was trimmed by 0 bases and J by 13 bases, leaving 13 bases between them. Germline CDR1 and CDR2: LGHNA and YSLEER. The CDR3 runs to 13 residues. CDR3 nucleotides: TGCGCCAGCAGCCAAGATTTGCGGGGGCCCCAGTTCTTC. It is translated as CASSQDLRGPQFF.

The V call is TRBV20-1, the J call TRBJ2-1; no reliable D call. CDR1 DFQATT and CDR2 SNEGSKA come from the germline V gene (reference sequence). This CDR3 contains 11 residues. V was trimmed by 5 bases and J by 13 bases, leaving 15 bases between them. This chain's CDR3 is CSAATEQPQFF. The CDR3 coding sequence is TGCAGTGCTGCAACAGAGCAGCCCCAGTTCTTC.

This clonotype was seen a few times. The CDR3 spells CASSKLAGGPNTGELFF. The CDR3 coding sequence is TGTGCCAGTAGTAAACTAGCGGGGGGGCCAAACACCGGGGAGCTGTTTTTT. J is TRBJ2-2 and V is TRBV19, with 13 bases matching TRBD2. Germline V gene data show CDR1 as LNHDA and CDR2 as SQIVND (reference sequence). V was pared by 4 bases and J by 2 bases, with 4 bases of the junction left unmatched. The CDR3 has 17 residues.

This clonotype was counted at least ten times. The chain is built from TRBV4-2 and TRBJ1-5, with 7 bases aligning to TRBD1. There are 15 residues in the CDR3. Germline lookup yields CDR1 LGHNA and CDR2 YNFKEQ. V dropped 3 bases and J dropped 6; count of bases not matched to a gene: 8. CDR3 region: CASSHPDRDGQPQHF. The CDR3 coding sequence is TGTGCCAGCAGCCATCCCGACAGGGACGGTCAGCCCCAGCATTTT.